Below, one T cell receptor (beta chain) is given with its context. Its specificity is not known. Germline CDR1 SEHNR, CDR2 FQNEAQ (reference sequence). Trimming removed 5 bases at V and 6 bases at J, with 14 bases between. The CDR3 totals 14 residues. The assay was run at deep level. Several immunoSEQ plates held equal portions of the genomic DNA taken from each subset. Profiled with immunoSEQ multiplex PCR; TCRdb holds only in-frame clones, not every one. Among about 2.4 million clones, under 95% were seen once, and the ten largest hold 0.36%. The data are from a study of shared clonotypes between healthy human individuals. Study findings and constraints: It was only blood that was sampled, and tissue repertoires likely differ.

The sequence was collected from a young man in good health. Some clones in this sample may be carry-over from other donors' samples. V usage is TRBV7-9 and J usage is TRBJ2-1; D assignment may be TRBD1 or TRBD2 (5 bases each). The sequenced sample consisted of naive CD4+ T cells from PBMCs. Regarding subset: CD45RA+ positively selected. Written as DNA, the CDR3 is TGTGCCAGCAGCAACCGGGACCCCCCCAATGAGCAGTTCTTC. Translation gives CASSNRDPPNEQFF.